The clone carrying this T cell receptor beta chain was detected a few times. Its matching antigen is unknown. The researchers produced TCR beta cDNA from around 0.5 ug total RNA with a constant-region primer. Three-round nested multiplex PCR performed with slightly modified ARM-PCR produced the TCR beta libraries. The opening two PCR rounds, around 9 cycles each, paired TRBV1-TRBV30 forward primers with a C-beta reverse primer. TCRdb fed the multiplex PCR reads into MiXCR, producing one record per CDR3 protein. The sample has 150,000 to 200,000 distinct CDR3 sequences, approximately 60% seen once. The V end was cut by 1 base, the J end by 6 bases, with 14 bases between. Germline CDR1 is SGHRS and CDR2 is YFSETQ. The CDR3 length is 15 residues. These data belong to a study of tumor-infiltrating lymphocytes in primary liver carcinoma. Across the study: The patients comprised men and women between the ages of 30 and 69 years. Samples returned roughly 3.65 to 7.13 million productive TCRbeta reads, a yield that was similar across tissue types.

Study-wide findings and caveats: Tumor specimens were characterized by a significantly higher top-250-clone fraction than blood (p = 0.039).

Alongside blood RNA obtained from unsorted whole blood, germline DNA was also extracted. Blood samples of approximately 3.6 milliliters were drawn preoperatively. The sequencing sample was made of peripheral blood. This TCR came from a man aged 35-49 years with primary liver carcinoma and hepatitis B virus infection. This chain links TRBV5-1 with TRBJ2-1, with D possibly matching TRBD2 (5 bases). Here the CDR3 reads CASSLSPTSSNEQFF. The CDR3 DNA reads as TGCGCCAGCAGCTTGTCACCTACTAGTAGCAATGAGCAGTTCTTC.